The 3 T cell receptor beta chains below all came from one sample that was sequenced in a study of T cells after somatic rescue of genetic block. Libraries were prepared by immunoSEQ multiplex PCR; TCRdb keeps only in-frame clonotypes and omits some of them. Here the sample spans 110,000 or so clones, around 90% being singletons. The sequenced sample consisted of peripheral blood mononuclear cells (PBMCs). The source of these receptors is a woman between 18 and 30 years old.

The J gene is TRBJ2-7, the V gene TRBV2, with 8 nucleotides matching TRBD1. V lost 4 bases and J lost 3; bases outside the gene matches: 5. There are 14 residues in the CDR3. Germline V CDR1 and CDR2: SNHLY, FYNNEI. As DNA, the CDR3 is TGTGCCAGCAGTGGTACAGGGGGAAACTACGAGCAGTACTTC. It translates to CASSGTGGNYEQYF.

The genes are TRBV11-2 and TRBJ1-3; weak D call: TRBD1 (6 bases). This CDR3 contains 14 residues. V dropped 0 bases and J dropped 7 bases, with 10 bases sitting between them. Per the germline V gene, CDR1 is SGHAT and CDR2 is FQNNGV. The CDR3 sequence: CASSLEGGANTIYF. Here the CDR3 DNA reads TGTGCCAGCAGCTTAGAGGGGGGCGCGAACACCATATATTTT.

The chain carries TRBV5-6 and TRBJ2-5, with D perhaps matching TRBD2 (6 bases). V lost 0 bases and J lost 5, with 14 bases in between. From germline, CDR1 is SGHDT and CDR2 YYEEEE. The CDR3 length is 15 residues. CDR3 amino acids: CASSLVGPGVETQYF. Here the CDR3 DNA reads TGTGCCAGCAGCTTGGTCGGACCGGGAGTGGAGACCCAGTACTTC.